This paragraph reports one T cell receptor (beta chain). This clonotype was observed many times. Its antigen is not yet known. It has no much larger one-base neighbor in the sample; base qualities were not kept. The data were obtained in a study (dated by TCRdb to the mid-2010s). About the study as a whole: The study tested whether tumor-infiltrating Tregs in breast cancer are recruited from blood Tregs or converted in situ from other CD4+ T cell subsets. What the study reported, not specific to this receptor: Validation in the larger cohort was restricted to a single TCR beta V-J rearrangement rather than whole repertoires. Tumor-infiltrating Treg TCR alpha and beta sequences overlapped most with tumor naive CD4+ T cells, then with blood naive CD4+ T cells. Tumor memory CD4+ T cell TCR gene usage clustered with blood and lymph node memory CD4+ cells and lymph node naive CD4+ cells.

Memory CD4+ T cells were isolated as CD4+CD45RO+CD25- cells. Tregs, naive and memory CD4+ T cells from tumor, blood and ipsilateral draining lymph nodes of a handful of breast cancer patients underwent full-length TCR alpha and beta sequencing. Ficoll density gradient centrifugation was used to isolate mononuclear cells from lymph nodes or from approximately 50 ml of peripheral blood. Sorted cell populations were confirmed by FACS to exceed 90% purity. Full-length TCR variable regions were amplified by 5' RACE PCR with constant-region reverse primers, and semi-nested PCR with Nested Universal Primer A was subsequently performed. Using the ReliaPrep RNA Cell Miniprep System, total RNA was extracted, and the SMARTer RACE 5'/3' Kit was then used to reverse transcribe the RNA into 5'RACE-ready cDNA. Multiplex adaptors were used to barcode full-length TCR alpha and beta libraries, and the barcoded libraries were sequenced on an Illumina MiSeq. The paper's processing steps were these. Sequencing data were pooled across the five patients for each of nine subset-tissue groups and compared by unsupervised clustering of TCR gene usage. The Morisita-Horn index, with shared sequences weighted by their contribution to each repertoire, was used to calculate repertoire similarity. The public reads were reprocessed in TCRdb via fastp at Q25 and MiXCR, keeping in-frame beta chains. Here each entry gathers all rows of one CDR3 protein and keeps the most common genes and DNA. V and J calls and clone size were set by TCRdb, not the authors. The sample has tens of thousands of distinct CDR3 sequences on record, around a quarter of them singletons. The top ten constitute approximately 4.3% of the sample.

Sequencing was done on a sample of memory CD4+ T cells sorted from blood. The label giving this sample's cell subset or site can be read as: memory CD4+ T cells, CD4+CD45RO+CD25-. The receptor was isolated from a female donor with breast cancer.

The nucleotide sequence reads as follows: TGTGCCAGCACGGCCCTAGCGGGGACGGACTACGAGCAGTACTTC. Translated, it gives CASTALAGTDYEQYF. The rearranged segments are TRBV27 and TRBJ2-7; 9 middle bases align to TRBD2. CDR1 and CDR2 were assigned from the germline V gene (reference sequence) as MNHEY and SMNVEV. The CDR3, cysteine through phenylalanine, is 15 amino acids long. The kept DNA is CDR3 alone, 45 bases in frame from the first base. V lost 7 bases and J lost 3 bases, and the count of bases not matched to a germline gene is 10.